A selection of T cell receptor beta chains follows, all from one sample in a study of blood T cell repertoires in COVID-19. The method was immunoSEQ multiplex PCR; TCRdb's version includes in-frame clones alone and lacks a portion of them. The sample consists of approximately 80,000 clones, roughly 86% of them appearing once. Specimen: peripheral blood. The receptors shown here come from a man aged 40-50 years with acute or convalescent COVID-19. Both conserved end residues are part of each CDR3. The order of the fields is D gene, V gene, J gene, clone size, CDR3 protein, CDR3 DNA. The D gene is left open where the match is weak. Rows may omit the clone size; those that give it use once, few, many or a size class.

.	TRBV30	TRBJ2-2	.	CAWSFYGVPTGELFF	TGTGCCTGGAGTTTCTACGGGGTCCCGACCGGGGAGCTGTTTTTT
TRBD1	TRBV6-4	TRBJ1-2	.	CASREPGGEGGYTF	TGTGCCAGCAGGGAACCAGGGGGCGAAGGTGGCTACACCTTC
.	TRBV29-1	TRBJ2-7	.	CSVRREGSGTYEQYF	TGCAGCGTAAGGAGGGAAGGCAGTGGGACCTACGAGCAGTACTTC
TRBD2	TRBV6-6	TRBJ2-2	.	CASRPGLAGGAGELFF	TGTGCCAGCAGGCCGGGACTAGCGGGGGGGGCCGGGGAGCTGTTTTTT
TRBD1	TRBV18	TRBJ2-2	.	CASSSGQGGSGELFF	TGTGCCAGCTCATCCGGACAGGGAGGTTCCGGGGAGCTGTTTTTT
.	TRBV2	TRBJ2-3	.	CASSEERSTDTQYF	TGTGCCAGCAGTGAAGAGCGGTCCACAGATACGCAGTATTTT
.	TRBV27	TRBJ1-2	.	CASSLGGLDYGYTF	TGTGCCAGCAGTTTAGGGGGCTTGGACTATGGCTACACCTTC
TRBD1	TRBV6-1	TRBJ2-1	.	CASSARRRGKLDEQFF	TGTGCCAGCAGTGCCCGGCGCAGGGGGAAATTGGATGAGCAGTTCTTC
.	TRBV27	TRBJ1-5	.	CASSLRGLSNQPQHF	TGTGCCAGCAGTTTGCGAGGGTTGAGCAATCAGCCCCAGCATTTT
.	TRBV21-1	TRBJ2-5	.	CASSSPLGVTGHQETQYF	TGTGCCAGCAGCAGTCCCCTTGGGGTGACAGGGCATCAAGAGACCCAGTACTTC
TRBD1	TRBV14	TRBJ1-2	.	CASSQDLRDSSLTF	TGTGCCAGCAGCCAGGACCTCCGGGACAGTTCACTCACCTTC
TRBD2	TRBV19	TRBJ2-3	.	CASSIPSGSTDTQYF	TGTGCCAGTAGTATCCCTAGCGGTAGCACAGATACGCAGTATTTT
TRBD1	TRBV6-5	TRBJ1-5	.	CASTVNRGRNQPQHF	TGTGCCAGCACGGTGAACAGGGGCCGCAATCAGCCCCAGCATTTT
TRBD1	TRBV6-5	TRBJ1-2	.	CASSQGANYGYTF	TGTGCCAGCAGTCAGGGGGCGAACTATGGCTACACCTTC
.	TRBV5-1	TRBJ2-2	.	CASSLAFTGELFF	TGCGCCAGCAGCTTGGCCTTCACCGGGGAGCTGTTTTTT
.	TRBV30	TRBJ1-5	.	CAWSVGGQLGNQPQHF	TGTGCCTGGAGTGTAGGCGGCCAGTTGGGCAATCAGCCCCAGCATTTT
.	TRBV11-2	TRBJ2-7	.	CASSLVARAAYEQYF	TGTGCCAGCAGCTTAGTGGCCAGGGCCGCTTACGAGCAGTACTTC
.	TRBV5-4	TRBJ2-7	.	CASSPVLDRYPGTPYEQYF	TGTGCCAGCAGCCCTGTGTTGGATCGTTACCCGGGTACGCCCTACGAGCAGTACTTC
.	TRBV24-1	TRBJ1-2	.	CATSDPGLDEYYGYTF	TGTGCCACCAGTGACCCTGGACTCGACGAGTACTATGGCTACACCTTC
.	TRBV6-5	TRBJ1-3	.	CASRGGLLGNTIYF	TGTGCCAGCAGGGGGGGACTGCTTGGAAACACCATATATTTT
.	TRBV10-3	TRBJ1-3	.	CAISGGGNTIYF	TGTGCCATCAGTGGCGGTGGAAACACCATATATTTT
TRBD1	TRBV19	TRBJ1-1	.	CASTPTGGTEAFF	TGTGCCAGTACCCCGACAGGGGGCACTGAAGCTTTCTTT
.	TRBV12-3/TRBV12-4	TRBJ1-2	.	CASGPAYGYTF	TGTGCCAGCGGGCCAGCTTATGGCTACACCTTC
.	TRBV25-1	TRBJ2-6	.	CASRGPESSGANVLTF	TGTGCCAGCAGGGGCCCTGAAAGCTCTGGGGCCAACGTCCTGACTTTC
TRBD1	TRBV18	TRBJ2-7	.	CASSPYSGTGGGEQYF	TGTGCCAGCTCACCATACTCCGGGACAGGGGGCGGTGAGCAGTACTTC
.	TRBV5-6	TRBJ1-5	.	CASSLGGGDQPQHF	TGTGCCAGCAGCTTGGGTGGGGGCGATCAGCCCCAGCATTTT
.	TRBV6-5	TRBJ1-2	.	CASSYRDRPYYGYTF	TGTGCCAGCAGTTACCGCGACAGGCCCTACTATGGCTACACCTTC
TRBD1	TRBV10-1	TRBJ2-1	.	CASSESGRQGAGNEQFF	TGCGCCAGCAGTGAGTCCGGGAGACAGGGGGCCGGCAATGAGCAGTTCTTC
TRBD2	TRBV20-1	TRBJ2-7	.	CSGTSGNEQYF	TGCAGTGGGACTAGCGGGAACGAGCAGTACTTC
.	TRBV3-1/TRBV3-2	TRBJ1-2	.	CASSQADIYGYTF	TGTGCCAGCAGCCAAGCGGACATTTATGGCTACACCTTC
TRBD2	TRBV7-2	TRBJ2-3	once	CASSLMGSGGFTDTQYF	TGTGCCAGCAGCTTAATGGGTAGCGGGGGCTTCACAGATACGCAGTATTTT
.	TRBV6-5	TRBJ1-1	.	CASSYSIAPSTEAFF	TGTGCCAGCAGTTACTCTATCGCCCCGAGCACTGAAGCTTTCTTT
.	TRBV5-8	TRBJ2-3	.	CASSFEQTPSTDTQYF	TGTGCCAGCAGCTTTGAACAGACCCCTAGCACAGATACGCAGTATTTT
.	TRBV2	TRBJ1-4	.	CASSELRGGEKLFF	TGTGCCAGCAGTGAACTCAGGGGTGGAGAAAAACTGTTTTTT
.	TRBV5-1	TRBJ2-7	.	CASSLGLKDEQYF	TGCGCCAGCAGCTTGGGACTCAAGGACGAGCAGTACTTC
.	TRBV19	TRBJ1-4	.	CASSPWTPPESEKLFF	TGTGCCAGCAGCCCGTGGACTCCCCCGGAAAGTGAAAAACTGTTTTTT
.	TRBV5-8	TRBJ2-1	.	CASSLLTPRGNEQFF	TGTGCCAGCAGCTTACTAACCCCTCGCGGCAATGAGCAGTTCTTC
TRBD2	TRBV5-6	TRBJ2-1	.	CASSFRTSGGGSYNEQFF	TGTGCCAGCAGCTTTAGGACTAGCGGGGGTGGCTCCTACAATGAGCAGTTCTTC
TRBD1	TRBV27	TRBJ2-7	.	CASSIRTGVGEQYF	TGTGCCAGCAGTATCAGGACAGGGGTGGGCGAGCAGTACTTC
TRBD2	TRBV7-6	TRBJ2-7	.	CASTLSSGRGYEQYF	TGTGCCAGCACCCTAAGTAGCGGGAGGGGCTACGAGCAGTACTTC
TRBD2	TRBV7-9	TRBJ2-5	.	CASSLEGLAGAQETQYF	TGTGCCAGCAGCTTAGAGGGACTAGCGGGGGCCCAAGAGACCCAGTACTTC
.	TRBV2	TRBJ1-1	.	CASSEFNRENTEAFF	TGTGCCAGCAGTGAGTTTAACCGCGAGAACACTGAAGCTTTCTTT
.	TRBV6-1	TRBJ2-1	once	CASSEAGDNYNEQFF	TGTGCCAGCAGTGAAGCCGGGGATAACTACAATGAGCAGTTCTTC
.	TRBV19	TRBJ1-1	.	CASSPVMGANTEAFF	TGTGCCAGTAGTCCCGTGATGGGGGCGAACACTGAAGCTTTCTTT
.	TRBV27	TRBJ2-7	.	CASSFDRRTYEQYF	TGTGCCAGCAGTTTCGACAGGCGTACCTACGAGCAGTACTTC
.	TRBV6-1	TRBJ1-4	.	CASSDVGGEKLFF	TGTGCCAGCAGTGATGTAGGAGGGGAAAAACTGTTTTTT
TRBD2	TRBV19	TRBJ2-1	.	CASSSSGLSYNEQFF	TGTGCCAGTAGCTCTAGCGGGCTCTCCTACAATGAGCAGTTCTTC
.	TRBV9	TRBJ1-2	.	CASSSYHVYTF	TGTGCCAGCAGCTCCTACCACGTCTACACCTTC
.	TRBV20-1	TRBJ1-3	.	CSASLGGAPGNTIYF	TGCAGTGCTAGTTTGGGAGGGGCCCCTGGAAACACCATATATTTT
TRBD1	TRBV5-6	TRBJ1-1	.	CASSPGQGDTEAFF	TGTGCCAGCAGCCCGGGGCAGGGGGATACTGAAGCTTTCTTT
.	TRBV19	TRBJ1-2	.	CASSPQTGFYTF	TGTGCCAGTAGTCCCCAAACGGGATTCTACACCTTC
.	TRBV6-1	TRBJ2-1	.	CASSEEWDEQFF	TGTGCCAGCAGTGAGGAGTGGGATGAGCAGTTCTTC
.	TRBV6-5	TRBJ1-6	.	CASTRSSYNSPLHF	TGTGCCAGCACTCGGAGCTCCTATAATTCACCCCTCCACTTT
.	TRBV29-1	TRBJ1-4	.	CSVESRDNEKLFF	TGCAGCGTGGAGAGCAGGGATAATGAAAAACTGTTTTTT
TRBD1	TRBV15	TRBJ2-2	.	CATRRDREDTGELFF	TGTGCCACCAGAAGGGACAGGGAGGACACCGGGGAGCTGTTTTTT
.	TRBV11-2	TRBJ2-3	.	CASSLERRGPGDTQYF	TGTGCCAGCAGCTTAGAACGCCGTGGGCCGGGGGATACGCAGTATTTT
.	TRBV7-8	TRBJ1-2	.	CASSLGGRNYGYTF	TGTGCCAGCAGCTTAGGGGGCCGTAACTATGGCTACACCTTC
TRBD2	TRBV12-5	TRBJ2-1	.	CASGSGYLAGVYNEQFF	TGTGCTAGTGGTTCCGGGTACCTAGCGGGAGTCTACAATGAGCAGTTCTTC
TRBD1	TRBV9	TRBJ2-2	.	CASSPRTGNTGELFF	TGTGCCAGCAGCCCCAGGACAGGCAACACCGGGGAGCTGTTTTTT